This entry concerns a single T cell receptor (beta chain). Its target is unknown. This sample is drawn from a study of blood T cells in healthy people across ages. Findings and caveats of the study: Investigators viewed diversity estimates from one million T cells as underestimates, the study reported. The long-lived group displayed more naive CD4+ cells, plus higher diversity, than the aged donors did.

The CDR3 covers 13 residues. The V and J ends lost 5 bases and 4 bases respectively, with 8 bases between them. The germline V gene encodes CDR1 SNHLY and CDR2 FYNNEI. Then a second PCR, running roughly 6 to 11 cycles, was carried out with a sample-barcoded 5' primer and a J-beta primer mix. Carrying 12 random nucleotides, a template-switch adaptor labeled each individual cDNA molecule. From the 5' RACE reads, TCRdb called clonotypes with MiXCR, one entry per CDR3 protein. The sample carries 1.2 million to 1.5 million distinct CDR3 sequences, roughly 45% recorded once. Sequenced sample: blood. This rearrangement joins TRBV2 to TRBJ2-2, with unresolved D. This clonotype was sampled from a woman in her late teens or twenties in good health. Here the CDR3 DNA reads TGTGCCAGCAGTCCCGTTGGCACCGGGGAGCTGTTTTTT. As protein: CASSPVGTGELFF.